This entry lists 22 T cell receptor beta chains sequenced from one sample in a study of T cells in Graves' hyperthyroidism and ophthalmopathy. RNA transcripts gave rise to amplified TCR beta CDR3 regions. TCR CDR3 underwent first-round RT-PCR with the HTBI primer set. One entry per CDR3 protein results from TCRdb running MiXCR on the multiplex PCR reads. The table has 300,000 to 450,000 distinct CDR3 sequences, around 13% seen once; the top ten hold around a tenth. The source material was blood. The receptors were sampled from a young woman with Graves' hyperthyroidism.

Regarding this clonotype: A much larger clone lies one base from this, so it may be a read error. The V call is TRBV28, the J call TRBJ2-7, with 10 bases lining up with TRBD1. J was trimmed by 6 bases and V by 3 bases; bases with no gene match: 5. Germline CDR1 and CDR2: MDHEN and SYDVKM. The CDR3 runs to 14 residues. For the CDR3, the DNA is TGTGCCAGCAGTTTTTCGGGACAGGGGACCGAGCAGTACTTC. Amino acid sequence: CASSFSGQGTEQYF. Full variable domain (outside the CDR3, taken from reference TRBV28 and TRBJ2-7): DVKVTQSSRYLVKRTGEKVFLECVQDMDHENMFWYRQDPGLGLRLIYFSYDVKMKEKGDIPEGYSVSREKKERFSLILESASTNQTSMYLCASSFSGQGTEQYFGPGTRLTVT.

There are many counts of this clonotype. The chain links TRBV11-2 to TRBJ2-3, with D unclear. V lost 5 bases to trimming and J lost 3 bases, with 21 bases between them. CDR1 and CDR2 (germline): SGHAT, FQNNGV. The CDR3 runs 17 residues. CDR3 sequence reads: CASSDLMRKERTDTQYF. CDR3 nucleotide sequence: TGTGCCAGCAGCGACCTCATGCGGAAAGAGAGGACAGATACGCAGTATTTT.

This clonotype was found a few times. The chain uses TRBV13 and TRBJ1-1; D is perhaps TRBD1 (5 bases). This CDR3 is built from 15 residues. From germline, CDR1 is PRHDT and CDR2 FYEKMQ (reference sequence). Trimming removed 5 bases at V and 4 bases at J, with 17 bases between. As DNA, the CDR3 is TGTGCCAGCAGCCCGGGGGGGGGTTTGAGCACTGAAGCTTTCTTT. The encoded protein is CASSPGGGLSTEAFF.

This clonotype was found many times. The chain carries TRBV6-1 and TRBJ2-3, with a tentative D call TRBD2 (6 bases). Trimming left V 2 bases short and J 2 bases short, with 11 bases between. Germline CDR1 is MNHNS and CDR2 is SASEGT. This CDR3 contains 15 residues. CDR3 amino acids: CASSERGGITDTQYF. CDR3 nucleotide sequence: TGTGCCAGCAGTGAACGGGGAGGTATCACAGATACGCAGTATTTT.

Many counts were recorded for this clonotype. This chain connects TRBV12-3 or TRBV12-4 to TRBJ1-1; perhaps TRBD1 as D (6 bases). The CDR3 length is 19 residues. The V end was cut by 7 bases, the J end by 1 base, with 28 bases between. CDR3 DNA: TGTGCCAGCATCTTACGGGGCAGGGGATTGCTGCGGGGGAACACTGAAGCTTTCTTT. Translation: CASILRGRGLLRGNTEAFF.

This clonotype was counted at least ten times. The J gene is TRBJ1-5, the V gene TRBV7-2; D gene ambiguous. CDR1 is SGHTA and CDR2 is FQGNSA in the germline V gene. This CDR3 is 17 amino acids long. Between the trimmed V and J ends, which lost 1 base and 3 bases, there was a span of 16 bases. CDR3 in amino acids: CASSLVSGGQDNQPQHF. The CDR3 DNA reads TGTGCCAGCAGCTTAGTGTCGGGAGGGCAGGACAATCAGCCCCAGCATTTT.

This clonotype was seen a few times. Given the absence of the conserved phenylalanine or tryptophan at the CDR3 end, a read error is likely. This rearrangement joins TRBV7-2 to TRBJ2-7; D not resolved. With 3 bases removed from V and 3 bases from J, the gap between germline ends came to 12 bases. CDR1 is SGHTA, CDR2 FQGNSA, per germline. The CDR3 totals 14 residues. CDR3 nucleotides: TGTGCCAGCAGCTTTGGGTCGGAAAACTACGAGCAGTACCTC. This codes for CASSFGSENYEQYL.

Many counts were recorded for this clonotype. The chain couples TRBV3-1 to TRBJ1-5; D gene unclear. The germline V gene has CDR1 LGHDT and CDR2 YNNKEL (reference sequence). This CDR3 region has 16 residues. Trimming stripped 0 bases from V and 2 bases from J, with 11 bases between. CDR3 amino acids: CASSQDGQPGNQPQHF. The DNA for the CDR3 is TGTGCCAGCAGCCAAGATGGGCAGCCAGGCAATCAGCCCCAGCATTTT. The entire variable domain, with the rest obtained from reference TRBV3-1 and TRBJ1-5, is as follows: DTAVSQTPKYLVTQMGNDKSIKCEQNLGHDTMYWYKQDSKKFLKIMFSYNNKELIINETVPNRFSPKSPDKAHLNLHINSLELGDSAVYFCASSQDGQPGNQPQHFGDGTRLSIL.

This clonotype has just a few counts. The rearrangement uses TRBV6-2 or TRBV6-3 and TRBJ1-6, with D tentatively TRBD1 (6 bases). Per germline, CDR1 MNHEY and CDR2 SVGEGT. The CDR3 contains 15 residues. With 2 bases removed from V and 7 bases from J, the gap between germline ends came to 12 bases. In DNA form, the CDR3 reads TGTGCCAGCAGTTACCGGGCAGGGGACAATTCACCCCTCCACTTT. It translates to CASSYRAGDNSPLHF.

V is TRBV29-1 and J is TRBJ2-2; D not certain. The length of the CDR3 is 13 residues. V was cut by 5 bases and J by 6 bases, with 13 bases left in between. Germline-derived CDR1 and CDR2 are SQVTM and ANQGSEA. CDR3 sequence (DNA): TGCAGCGTTCGCCTCAGATACGCCGGGGAGCTGTTTTTT. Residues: CSVRLRYAGELFF.

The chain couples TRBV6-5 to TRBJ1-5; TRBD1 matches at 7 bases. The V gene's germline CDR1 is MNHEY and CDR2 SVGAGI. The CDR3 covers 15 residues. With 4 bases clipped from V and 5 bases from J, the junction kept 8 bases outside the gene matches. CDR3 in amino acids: CASSSRQGTDQPQHF. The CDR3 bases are TGTGCCAGCAGTTCAAGACAGGGAACGGATCAGCCCCAGCATTTT.

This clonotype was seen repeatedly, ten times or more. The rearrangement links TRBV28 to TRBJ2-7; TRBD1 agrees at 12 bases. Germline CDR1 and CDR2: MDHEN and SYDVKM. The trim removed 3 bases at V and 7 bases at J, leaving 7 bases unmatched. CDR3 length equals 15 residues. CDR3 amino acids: CASSFAGTGGAEQYF. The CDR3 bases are TGTGCCAGCAGTTTCGCCGGGACAGGGGGCGCAGAGCAGTACTTC. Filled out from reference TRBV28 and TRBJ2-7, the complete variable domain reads DVKVTQSSRYLVKRTGEKVFLECVQDMDHENMFWYRQDPGLGLRLIYFSYDVKMKEKGDIPEGYSVSREKKERFSLILESASTNQTSMYLCASSFAGTGGAEQYFGPGTRLTVT.

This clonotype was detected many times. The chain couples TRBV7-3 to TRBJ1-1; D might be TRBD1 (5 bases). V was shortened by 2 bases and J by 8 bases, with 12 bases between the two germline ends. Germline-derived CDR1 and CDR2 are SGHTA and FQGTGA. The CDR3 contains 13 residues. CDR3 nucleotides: TGTGCCAGCAGCTTATCGGGGCAGGGCGAAGCTTTCTTT. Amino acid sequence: CASSLSGQGEAFF.

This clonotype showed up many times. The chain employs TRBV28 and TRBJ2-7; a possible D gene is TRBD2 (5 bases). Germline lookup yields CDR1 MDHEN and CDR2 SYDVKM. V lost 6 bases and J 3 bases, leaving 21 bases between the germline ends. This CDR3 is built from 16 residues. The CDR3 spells CASSYRAPLGVYEQYF. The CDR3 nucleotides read TGTGCCAGCAGCTACCGAGCCCCCCTCGGGGTCTACGAGCAGTACTTC.

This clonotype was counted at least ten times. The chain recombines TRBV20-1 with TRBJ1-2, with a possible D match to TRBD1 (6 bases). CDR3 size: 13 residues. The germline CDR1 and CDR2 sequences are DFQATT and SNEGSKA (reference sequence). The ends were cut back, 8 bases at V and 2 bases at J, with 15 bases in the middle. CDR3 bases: TGCAGTACAAGACAGGTGGGGAACTATGGCTACACCTTC. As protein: CSTRQVGNYGYTF.

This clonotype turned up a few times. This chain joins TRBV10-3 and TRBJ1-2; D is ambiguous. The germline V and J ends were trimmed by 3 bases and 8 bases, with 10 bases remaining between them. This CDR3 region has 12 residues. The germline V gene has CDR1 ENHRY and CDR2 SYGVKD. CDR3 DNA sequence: TGTGCCATCAGTGAACGTAGGGTAGGCTACACCTTC. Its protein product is CAISERRVGYTF.

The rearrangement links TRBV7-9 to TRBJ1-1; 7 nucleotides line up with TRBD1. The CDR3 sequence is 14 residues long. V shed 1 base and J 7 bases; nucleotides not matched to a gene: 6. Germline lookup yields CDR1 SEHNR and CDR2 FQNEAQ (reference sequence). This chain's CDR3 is CASSLGQGVDEAFF. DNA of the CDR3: TGTGCCAGCAGCTTAGGACAGGGAGTAGATGAAGCTTTCTTT.

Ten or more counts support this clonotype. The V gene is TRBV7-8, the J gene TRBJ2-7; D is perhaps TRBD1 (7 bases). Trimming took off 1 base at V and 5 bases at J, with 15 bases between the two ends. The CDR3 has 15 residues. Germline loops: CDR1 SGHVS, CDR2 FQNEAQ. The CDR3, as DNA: TGTGCCAGCAGCTTAGGGGCCGCAGGGGGGAACGAGCAGTACTTC. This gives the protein CASSLGAAGGNEQYF.

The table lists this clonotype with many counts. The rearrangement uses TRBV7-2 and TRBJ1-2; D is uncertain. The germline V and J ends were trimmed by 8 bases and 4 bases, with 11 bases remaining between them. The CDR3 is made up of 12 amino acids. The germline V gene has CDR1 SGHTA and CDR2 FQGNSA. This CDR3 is CASRPPSYGYTF. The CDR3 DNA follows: TGTGCCAGCCGGCCCCCGTCCTATGGCTACACCTTC.

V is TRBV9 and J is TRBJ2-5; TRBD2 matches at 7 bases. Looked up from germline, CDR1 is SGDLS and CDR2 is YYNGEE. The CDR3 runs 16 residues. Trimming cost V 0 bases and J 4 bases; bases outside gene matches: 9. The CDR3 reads CASSVVGGSLGETQYF. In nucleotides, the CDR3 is TGTGCCAGCAGCGTAGTCGGCGGGAGCCTGGGAGAGACCCAGTACTTC.

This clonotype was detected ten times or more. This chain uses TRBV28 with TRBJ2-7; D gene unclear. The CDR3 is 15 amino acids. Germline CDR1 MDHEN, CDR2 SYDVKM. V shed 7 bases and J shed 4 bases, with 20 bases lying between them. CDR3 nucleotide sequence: TGTGCCAGCAATGGTGAGGTCACCCCACCATACGAGCAGTACTTC. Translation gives CASNGEVTPPYEQYF.

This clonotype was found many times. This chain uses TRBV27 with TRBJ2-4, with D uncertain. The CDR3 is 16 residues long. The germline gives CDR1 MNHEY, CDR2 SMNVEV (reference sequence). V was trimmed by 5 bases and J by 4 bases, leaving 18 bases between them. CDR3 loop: CASSPGSRLSKNIQYF. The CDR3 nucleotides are TGTGCCAGCAGTCCGGGTTCGCGGCTGTCAAAAAACATTCAGTACTTC.